The 15 T cell receptor beta chains reported below all come from one sample, sequenced in a study of blood T cell repertoires in COVID-19. TCRdb's copy holds only in-frame clones and misses some; the assay was immunoSEQ multiplex PCR. This table holds a few hundred thousand clones, 85% to 90% found once. Sequencing input: peripheral blood. The source of these receptors is a woman in her 30s with COVID-19, enrolled during active disease.

This clone was seen once. This chain links TRBV6-5 with TRBJ1-1; perhaps TRBD1 as D (6 bases). V was trimmed by 2 bases and J by 5 bases, leaving 9 bases between them. The CDR3 runs to 13 residues. Germline V CDR1 and CDR2: MNHEY, SVGAGI. CDR3 DNA sequence: TGTGCCAGCAGTTACGGGGGGGCGACTGAAGCTTTCTTT. Translating it yields CASSYGGATEAFF.

The chain has TRBV18 and TRBJ1-2; 8 nucleotides match TRBD1. CDR1 and CDR2 from the germline V gene are KGHSH and LQKENI. The CDR3 has 15 residues. Losses at the gene ends were 4 bases for V and 6 bases for J; bases not matched to a gene: 10. CDR3 amino acids: CASSQRTGPLDGYTF. The CDR3 DNA sequence: TGTGCCAGCTCACAACGGACAGGGCCGTTGGATGGCTACACCTTC.

The V and J genes are TRBV6-2 or TRBV6-3 and TRBJ2-6; D is perhaps TRBD1 (6 bases). Trimming left V 4 bases short and J 2 bases short, with 15 bases between. Looked up from germline, CDR1 is MNHEY and CDR2 is SVGEGT. The CDR3 has 17 amino acids. CDR3 residues: CASSSRIGGAGANVLTF. As DNA, the CDR3 is TGTGCCAGCAGTTCCAGGATAGGGGGTGCTGGGGCCAACGTCCTGACTTTC.

The chain couples TRBV5-1 to TRBJ1-1; D remains unclear. The CDR3 contains 14 residues. Germline-derived CDR1 and CDR2 are SGHRS and YFSETQ. The V and J ends lost 2 bases and 1 base respectively, with 9 bases between them. The CDR3 nucleotides read TGCGCCAGCAGCTTAATACGGGAGAACACTGAAGCTTTCTTT. This gives the protein CASSLIRENTEAFF.

This clone was observed a single time. The chain recombines TRBV7-6 with TRBJ1-4; D is perhaps TRBD1 (6 bases). Germline V lookup: CDR1 SGHVS, CDR2 FNYEAQ. Trimming left V 3 bases short and J 8 bases short, with 16 bases between. The CDR3 extends over 15 amino acids. CDR3: CASSLGGGRGEKLFF. CDR3 coding DNA: TGTGCCAGCAGCTTGGGAGGGGGGCGTGGAGAAAAACTGTTTTTT.

The chain uses TRBV6-1 and TRBJ2-7; maybe TRBD2 (6 bases). This CDR3 is built from 12 residues. The ends were cut back, 2 bases at V and 6 bases at J, with 8 bases in the middle. Germline V lookup: CDR1 MNHNS, CDR2 SASEGT. The CDR3 DNA reads TGTGCCAGCAGTGAAACTAGCCTCGAGCAGTACGTC. Protein: CASSETSLEQYV.

Note on this clone: The sample holds other DNA sequences that translate to the same CDR3. The chain links TRBV6-5 to TRBJ1-2, with TRBD1 matching over 8 bases. The V segment lost 6 bases and the J segment 5 bases; nucleotides outside the gene matches: 2. Germline CDR1 is MNHEY and CDR2 is SVGAGI. CDR3 length equals 12 residues. CDR3 sequence: CASRGQVYGYTF. CDR3 nucleotide sequence: TGTGCCAGCAGGGGACAGGTTTATGGCTACACCTTC.

V is TRBV11-3 and J is TRBJ2-6; 7 bases map to TRBD1. J was trimmed by 2 bases and V by 2 bases; bases with no gene match: 3. The V gene's germline CDR1 is SGHNT and CDR2 YENEEA. The CDR3 runs to 16 residues. The CDR3, as DNA: TGTGCCAGCAGCTTACCGACAGGGACTGGGGCCAACGTCCTGACTTTC. This translates into CASSLPTGTGANVLTF.

The chain joins TRBV3-1 (or the pseudogene TRBV3-2) to TRBJ2-1, with TRBD2 as a possible D gene (6 bases). The CDR3 covers 15 residues. Trimming removed 3 bases at V and 0 bases at J, with 9 bases between. Germline V CDR1 and CDR2: LGHDT, YNNKEL (reference sequence). The CDR3 reads CASSQGLSSYNEQFF. Here the CDR3 DNA reads TGTGCCAGCAGCCAGGGACTGAGCTCCTACAATGAGCAGTTCTTC.

The chain couples TRBV5-1 to TRBJ2-3, with D hard to call. V dropped 1 base and J dropped 3 bases, with 15 bases sitting between them. The CDR3 length is 16 residues. Germline CDR1 is SGHRS and CDR2 is YFSETQ. This chain's CDR3 is CASSLTPGSSTDTQYF. CDR3 bases: TGCGCCAGCAGCTTGACTCCAGGAAGTAGTACAGATACGCAGTATTTT.

The chain employs TRBV29-1 and TRBJ1-1; 7 bases are shared with TRBD1. Germline trimming cut 7 bases from V and 2 bases from J; bases unmatched to any gene: 7. This CDR3 is built from 13 residues. The germline CDR1 and CDR2 sequences are SQVTM and ANQGSEA. DNA of the CDR3: TGCAGCGCCTACGACAGGGCCAACACTGAAGCTTTCTTT. Translated: CSAYDRANTEAFF. Together with reference TRBV29-1 and TRBJ1-1, the CDR3 gives the full variable domain: SAVISQKPSRDICQRGTSLTIQCQVDSQVTMMFWYRQQPGQSLTLIATANQGSEATYESGFVIDKFPISRPNLTFSTLTVSNMSPEDSSIYLCSAYDRANTEAFFGQGTRLTVV.

This clone was observed once. The chain is built from TRBV4-1 and TRBJ2-1; D is uncertain. The CDR3 is made up of 18 amino acids. V was cut by 0 bases and J by 0 bases, with 15 bases left in between. Germline-derived CDR1 and CDR2 are MGHRA and YSYEKL. This CDR3 reads CASSQDHAQLSSYNEQFF. The CDR3 DNA reads TGCGCCAGCAGCCAAGATCATGCTCAACTGAGCTCCTACAATGAGCAGTTCTTC.

V gene TRBV5-1 combines with J gene TRBJ1-1, with 7 bases matching TRBD1. V shed 0 bases, J shed 6 bases, and the junction held 8 bases outside the gene matches. CDR1 SGHRS and CDR2 YFSETQ come from the germline V gene. This CDR3 comprises 15 residues. For the CDR3, the DNA is TGCGCCAGCAGCTTGGTAGGGGGCGTAGACGCTGAAGCTTTCTTT. This codes for CASSLVGGVDAEAFF.

The chain has TRBV30 and TRBJ2-3, with 7 positions matching TRBD1. The J segment lost 0 bases and the V segment lost 1 base, leaving 1 base of the junction unmatched. CDR1 is GTSNPN and CDR2 is SVGIG in the germline V gene (reference sequence). The CDR3 length is 14 residues. The CDR3 region is CAWSGQGSTDTQYF. CDR3 bases: TGTGCCTGGAGTGGACAGGGAAGCACAGATACGCAGTATTTT.

This clone appeared a single time. The junction departs from germline at one end; a sequencing error may be responsible. The CDR3 loop is CSVSRGSSFNEQFF. In DNA, the CDR3 is TGCAGCGTCTCTCGGGGGTCCTCCTTCAATGAGCAGTTCTTC. The rearrangement links TRBV29-1 to TRBJ2-1, with D possibly matching TRBD2 (6 bases). This CDR3 is built from 14 residues. Per germline, CDR1 SQVTM and CDR2 ANQGSEA.